Following are 27 T cell receptor beta chains from one sample sequenced in a study of radiation and T cells in renal cell carcinoma. The sample's time point: baseline pretreatment blood. Treatment of the sample: 15 Gy SBRT to primary tumor, nephrectomy 4 weeks later. Only in-frame clones appear in the TCRdb table, and some are missing; sequencing was by immunoSEQ multiplex PCR. The table records about 130,000 clones, approximately 90% of them present only once. The sequenced sample was blood, obtained from a patient whose treatment included radiotherapy and nephrectomy. Receptors were obtained from a woman between 45 and 65 years old with renal cell carcinoma.

This sequence joins TRBV9 and TRBJ1-2; 7 bases map to TRBD1. V lost 3 bases to trimming and J lost 0 bases; unmatched junction nucleotides: 11. Germline CDR1 is SGDLS and CDR2 is YYNGEE. The CDR3 spans 17 residues. As DNA, the CDR3 is TGTGCCAGCAGCGCCCGCGGACAGGACGACTCTAACTATGGCTACACCTTC. Protein sequence: CASSARGQDDSNYGYTF.

V and J are TRBV6-6 and TRBJ2-7; TRBD1 aligns across 8 bases. V was pared by 5 bases and J by 4 bases, with 10 bases of the junction left unmatched. Per germline, CDR1 MNHNY and CDR2 SVGAGI (reference sequence). This CDR3 region has 15 residues. As DNA, the CDR3 is TGTGCCAGCAGTCCCGGGACAGGCCTATCGTACGAGCAGTACTTC. Amino acid sequence: CASSPGTGLSYEQYF.

This chain joins TRBV13 and TRBJ1-4; D is unresolved. The germline V and J ends were trimmed by 6 bases and 0 bases, with 11 bases remaining between them. In germline, CDR1 is PRHDT, CDR2 FYEKMQ (reference sequence). The CDR3 spans 15 residues. CDR3 region: CASRRSGSTNEKLFF. Written as DNA, the CDR3 is TGTGCCAGCAGGAGGAGTGGGTCAACTAATGAAAAACTGTTTTTT.

The rearrangement links TRBV21-1 to TRBJ1-1; TRBD1 is the table's D call and was not checked against the DNA. TRBV21-1 is shown as a pseudogene. The length of the CDR3 is 16 residues. The CDR3 DNA reads TGTGCCAGCAGCAAACGAAGGGGGAGTGCTGACACTGAAGCTTTCTTT. This gives the protein CASSKRRGSADTEAFF.

This chain connects TRBV20-1 to TRBJ1-2; no reliable D call. Trimming cost V 8 bases and J 6 bases, with 13 bases left between them. From germline, CDR1 is DFQATT and CDR2 SNEGSKA (reference sequence). This CDR3 contains 11 residues. CDR3 sequence (DNA): TGCAGTTTGAGCAGACTAGATGGCTACACCTTC. This sequence encodes CSLSRLDGYTF.

This chain connects TRBV27 to TRBJ1-3; 10 nucleotides agree with TRBD1. The length of the CDR3 is 15 residues. After removal of 2 bases from V and 2 bases from J, the junction contained 0 bases not matched to a gene. The germline V gene has CDR1 MNHEY and CDR2 SMNVEV (reference sequence). The CDR3 DNA follows: TGTGCCAGCAGTTTAGACAGGGGGCCTGGAAACACCATATATTTT. Amino acids: CASSLDRGPGNTIYF.

The chain has TRBV29-1 and TRBJ2-7, with 9 nucleotides matching TRBD1. The CDR3 length is 13 residues. The trim removed 5 bases at V and 6 bases at J, leaving 8 bases unmatched. Germline-derived CDR1 and CDR2 are SQVTM and ANQGSEA. The CDR3 here is CSVNTGGTGEQYF. CDR3 DNA sequence: TGCAGCGTTAACACAGGGGGCACGGGCGAGCAGTACTTC.

This chain connects TRBV4-1 to TRBJ1-2; the D is unclear. The CDR3 loop spans 15 amino acids. The germline V and J ends were trimmed by 1 base and 3 bases, with 12 bases remaining between them. Germline V CDR1 and CDR2: MGHRA, YSYEKL. The CDR3 coding sequence is TGCGCCAGCAGCCAAGGTCCGGGAAGGGACTATGGCTACACCTTC. It codes for CASSQGPGRDYGYTF.

J is TRBJ2-5 and V is TRBV5-4; the D is unclear. V gave up 6 bases and J gave up 3 bases, with 15 bases separating them. Germline V CDR1 and CDR2: SGHNT, YYREEE (reference sequence). The CDR3 covers 14 residues. In nucleotides, the CDR3 is TGTGCCAGCAAACCCTTGTGGGGTAAAGAGACCCAGTACTTC. Its translation: CASKPLWGKETQYF.

This chain links TRBV2 with TRBJ1-5; perhaps TRBD1 as D (6 bases). CDR1 and CDR2 (germline): SNHLY, FYNNEI. V dropped 7 bases and J dropped 6 bases, with 19 bases sitting between them. This CDR3 has 15 residues. The CDR3 region is CASNGQGGGRQPQHF. The CDR3 region has the DNA TGTGCCAGCAATGGCCAGGGAGGGGGACGTCAGCCCCAGCATTTT.

This sequence joins TRBV2 and TRBJ2-1; 7 bases are a match to TRBD1. Germline V lookup: CDR1 SNHLY, CDR2 FYNNEI. J gave up 3 bases and V 5 bases, and 4 bases lay outside the gene matches. The CDR3 runs to 14 residues. This CDR3 is CASSWQGVYNEQFF. The CDR3 coding sequence is TGTGCCAGCAGTTGGCAGGGGGTCTACAATGAGCAGTTCTTC.

The CDR3 sequence is CASSLWAADSYEQYF. The DNA for the CDR3 is TGTGCCAGCAGCTTGTGGGCGGCTGACTCCTACGAGCAGTACTTC. This sequence joins TRBV5-4 and TRBJ2-7; D remains ambiguous. CDR1 and CDR2 (germline): SGHNT, YYREEE (reference sequence). This CDR3 region has 15 residues. V lost 1 base and J 0 bases, leaving 11 bases between the germline ends.

V gene TRBV10-3 combines with J gene TRBJ2-7, with a weak D call TRBD2 (5 bases). Trimming took off 0 bases at V and 2 bases at J, with 14 bases between the two ends. The germline CDR1 and CDR2 sequences are ENHRY and SYGVKD. The CDR3 extends over 16 amino acids. The CDR3 coding sequence is TGTGCCATCAGTGAGTCGACCTGGGGAGCCCCCTACGAGCAGTACTTC. Its protein is CAISESTWGAPYEQYF.

This clone appeared once. The rearrangement links TRBV14 to TRBJ2-2; D gene unclear. The germline gives CDR1 SGHDN, CDR2 FVKESK. The CDR3 is 14 amino acids. With 3 bases removed from V and 2 bases from J, the gap between germline ends came to 7 bases. CDR3 region: CASSQRSNTGELFF. Here the CDR3 DNA reads TGTGCCAGCAGCCAGCGCTCCAACACCGGGGAGCTGTTTTTT.

This chain connects TRBV7-2 to TRBJ2-1; D is unclear. The CDR3 consists of 12 residues. Germline loops: CDR1 SGHTA, CDR2 FQGNSA. V lost 2 bases to trimming and J lost 4 bases, with 3 bases between them. CDR3 sequence (DNA): TGTGCCAGCAGCTTACGGTACAATGAGCAGTTCTTC. As protein: CASSLRYNEQFF.

This chain links TRBV7-6 with TRBJ1-2; 7 positions match TRBD1. The trim removed 5 bases at V and 4 bases at J, leaving 16 bases unmatched. CDR1 and CDR2 from the germline V gene are SGHVS and FNYEAQ. This CDR3 region has 17 residues. The CDR3 protein is CASSPRQGPLMFYGYTF. The DNA for the CDR3 is TGTGCCAGCAGCCCTAGACAGGGTCCCTTAATGTTCTATGGCTACACCTTC.

The V and J genes are TRBV5-6 and TRBJ1-5; TRBD1 matches 7 bases. CDR1 is SGHDT, CDR2 YYEEEE, per germline. V shed 4 bases, J shed 11 bases, and the junction held 6 bases outside the gene matches. This CDR3 region has 12 residues. The CDR3 reads CASSLAQGSQHF. The DNA of the CDR3 is TGTGCCAGCAGCCTTGCACAGGGGTCCCAGCATTTT.

The gene calls are TRBV7-9 and TRBJ1-1; TRBD1 matches 7 bases. The CDR3 consists of 16 residues. CDR1 and CDR2 from the germline V gene are SEHNR and FQNEAQ (reference sequence). V trimming: 5 bases; J trimming: 1 base; junction bases outside the gene matches: 10. CDR3 amino acids: CASSTGQAGRNTEAFF. DNA for the CDR3: TGTGCCAGCAGCACAGGACAGGCCGGAAGGAACACTGAAGCTTTCTTT.

This clone was seen once. The chain links TRBV2 to TRBJ2-4; the D gene is possibly TRBD1 (5 bases). CDR3 length equals 15 residues. Trimming cost V 3 bases and J 3 bases, with 12 bases left between them. Germline CDR1 and CDR2: SNHLY and FYNNEI. The CDR3 is CASSEKGMDKNIQYF. CDR3 sequence (DNA): TGTGCCAGCAGTGAGAAGGGGATGGACAAAAACATTCAGTACTTC.

CDR3 in DNA: TGTGCCAGCAGCCTCCGACAGGGGGGAAACACCATATATTTT. It encodes CASSLRQGGNTIYF. This chain uses TRBV9 with TRBJ1-3; 8 positions match TRBD1. The CDR3 runs 14 residues. V dropped 4 bases and J dropped 4; count of bases not matched to a gene: 4. From germline, CDR1 is SGDLS and CDR2 YYNGEE.

The table lists this clone with a count of one. J is TRBJ2-2 and V is TRBV21-1; TRBD1, the table's D call, lacks a check against the DNA. TRBV21-1 corresponds to a pseudogene. The CDR3 runs 17 residues. The CDR3 protein is CASPQPGQGGNTGELFF. The CDR3 DNA follows: TGTGCCAGCCCCCAACCGGGACAGGGGGGGAACACCGGGGAGCTGTTTTTT.

This clone was found once. V is TRBV11-1 and J is TRBJ2-6; D is ambiguous. CDR1 and CDR2 (germline): SGHAT, FQDESV (reference sequence). The V end was cut by 1 base, the J end by 2 bases, with 9 bases between. The CDR3 spans 16 residues. Here the CDR3 reads CASSLGLAPGANVLTF. The CDR3 DNA sequence: TGTGCCAGCAGCTTAGGGTTGGCCCCTGGGGCCAACGTCCTGACTTTC. Full variable domain (outside the CDR3, taken from reference TRBV11-1 and TRBJ2-6): EAEVAQSPRYKITEKSQAVAFWCDPISGHATLYWYRQILGQGPELLVQFQDESVVDDSQLPKDRFSAERLKGVDSTLKIQPAELGDSAMYLCASSLGLAPGANVLTFGAGSRLTVL.

This clone was detected only once. The chain employs TRBV5-1 and TRBJ1-6, with D unresolved. CDR3 size: 15 residues. V shed 4 bases and J shed 8 bases, with 16 bases lying between them. The V gene's germline CDR1 is SGHRS and CDR2 YFSETQ. CDR3 sequence reads: CASSLGSGKDSPLHF. CDR3 nucleotides: TGCGCCAGCAGCCTGGGATCGGGGAAGGATTCACCCCTCCACTTT.

The chain links TRBV9 to TRBJ1-1; TRBD1 matches at 7 bases. After removal of 4 bases from V and 7 bases from J, the junction contained 7 bases not matched to a gene. The germline V gene encodes CDR1 SGDLS and CDR2 YYNGEE. This CDR3 is 13 amino acids long. In nucleotides, the CDR3 is TGTGCCAGCAGCACCGGGACAGAGATTGAAGCTTTCTTT. It yields the protein CASSTGTEIEAFF.

This clone was detected only once. The genes are TRBV6-5 and TRBJ1-1; D may be TRBD1 (5 bases). CDR1 is MNHEY and CDR2 is SVGAGI in the germline V gene. Trimming cost V 6 bases and J 5 bases, with 16 bases left between them. The CDR3 has 14 amino acids. The CDR3 DNA is TGTGCCAGCAGGTCCGGAGGGAAGGGGACTGAAGCTTTCTTT. As protein: CASRSGGKGTEAFF.

The rearrangement links TRBV13 to TRBJ2-3; 12 bases line up with TRBD2. V lost 4 bases, J lost 2 bases, and 7 bases stayed unmatched. Per germline, CDR1 PRHDT and CDR2 FYEKMQ (reference sequence). The CDR3 covers 17 residues. CDR3 amino acids: CASSSRLAGDSTDTQYF. For the CDR3, the DNA is TGTGCCAGCAGCTCCCGACTAGCGGGGGACTCCACAGATACGCAGTATTTT.

The V gene is TRBV6-6, the J gene TRBJ2-2; 8 positions match TRBD1. The J segment lost 7 bases and the V segment lost 2 bases, leaving 3 bases of the junction unmatched. The CDR3 is 14 amino acids. Germline V CDR1 and CDR2: MNHNY, SVGAGI (reference sequence). The CDR3 bases are TGTGCCAGCAGTTACCAGGGGGCAGTCGGGGAGCTGTTTTTT. Translating it yields CASSYQGAVGELFF.